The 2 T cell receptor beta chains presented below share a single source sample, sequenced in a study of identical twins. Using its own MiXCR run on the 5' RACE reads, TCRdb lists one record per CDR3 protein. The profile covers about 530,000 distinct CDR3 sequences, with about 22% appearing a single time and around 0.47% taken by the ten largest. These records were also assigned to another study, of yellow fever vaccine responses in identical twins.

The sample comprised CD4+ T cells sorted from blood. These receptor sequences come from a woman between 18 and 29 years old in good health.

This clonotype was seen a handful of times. CDR3 sequence (DNA): TGCAGTGCTAGACTTGGGGGCCAAAACACCGGGGAGCTGTTTTTT. It codes for CSARLGGQNTGELFF. The V call is TRBV20-1, the J call TRBJ2-2; possibly TRBD1 for D (6 bases). V lost 2 bases and J 2 bases, leaving 12 bases between the germline ends. This CDR3 region has 15 residues. CDR1 and CDR2 (germline): DFQATT, SNEGSKA (reference sequence).

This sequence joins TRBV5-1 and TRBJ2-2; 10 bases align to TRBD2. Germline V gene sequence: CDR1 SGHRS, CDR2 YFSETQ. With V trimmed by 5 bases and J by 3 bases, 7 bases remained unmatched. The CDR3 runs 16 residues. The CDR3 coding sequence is TGCGCCAGCAGGAGTCCTAGCGGGAGTTACACCGGGGAGCTGTTTTTT. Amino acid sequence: CASRSPSGSYTGELFF.